This TCR beta chain came from a study of response to subunit inactivated influenza vaccine. Note on this clonotype: Its antigen is not known.

Whole-study results and caveats: Each seasonal influenza vaccination recruits few new T cells, the authors suggested.

The CDR3 covers 15 residues. J lost 8 bases, V lost 7 bases, and 12 bases had no gene match. Germline V gives CDR1 LNHDA, CDR2 SQIVND (reference sequence). MiXCR, applied by TCRdb to the RT-PCR reads, yields one record per CDR3 protein. Counted here are approximately 490,000 distinct CDR3 sequences, about 7.2% occurring once; the ten biggest clones make up 10% to 15%. The chain uses TRBV19 and TRBJ2-7; 12 bases are a match to TRBD2. Sequenced here: PBMCs from blood, sampled roughly 24 months after vaccination. The TCR comes from a man aged 50-75 years who received an inactivated influenza vaccine. The CDR3 sequence is CASTGDGLAGYQQYF. CDR3 coding DNA: TGTGCCAGTACCGGGGACGGACTAGCGGGGTATCAGCAGTACTTC.